This T cell receptor (beta chain) was sequenced during a study of response to subunit inactivated influenza vaccine. The CDR3 is 15 residues long. Germline CDR1 and CDR2: MNHEY and SVGEGT. TCRdb redid the calling of the RT-PCR reads with MiXCR, one entry per CDR3 protein. The sample holds 500,000 to 600,000 distinct CDR3 sequences, roughly 10% seen once. With respect to this clonotype: The germline gene is not matched at one end of the junction; a read error may be the cause.

Separately, the same data were catalogued under a study of T cells expressing NK-cell markers. That source notes: UMI-tagged 5'RACE template switching yielded the TCR beta cDNA. TCR beta repertoires came from sorted CD3+CD56+NKG2C+, CD3+CD56+NKG2C- and CD3+CD56-NKG2C+ T cells. Top CD8+ clonotypes included the dominant CD3+CD56+NKG2C+ clonotypes in roughly 6 donors.

The sequencing used PBMCs from blood, collected on the day of vaccination. This receptor was taken from a man aged 50-60 years who received an inactivated influenza vaccine. The chain is built from TRBV6-2 or TRBV6-3 and TRBJ2-1; 11 nucleotides agree with TRBD2. This CDR3 reads CASSLAGGPVNEQSF. In DNA form, the CDR3 reads TGTGCCAGCAGTTTAGCGGGAGGGCCTGTTAATGAGCAGTCCTTC.